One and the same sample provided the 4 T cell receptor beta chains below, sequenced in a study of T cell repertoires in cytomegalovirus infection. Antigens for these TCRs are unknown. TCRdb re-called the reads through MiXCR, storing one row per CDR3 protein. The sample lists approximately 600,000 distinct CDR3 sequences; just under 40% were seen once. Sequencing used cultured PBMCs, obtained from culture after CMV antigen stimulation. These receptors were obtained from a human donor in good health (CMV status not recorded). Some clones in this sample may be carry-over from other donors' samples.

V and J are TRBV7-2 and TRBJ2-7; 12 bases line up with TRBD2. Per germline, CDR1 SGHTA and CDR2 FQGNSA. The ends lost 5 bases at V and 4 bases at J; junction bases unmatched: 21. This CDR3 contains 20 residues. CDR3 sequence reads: CASSPRALLAGGQVGYEQYF. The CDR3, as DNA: TGTGCCAGCAGCCCCCGGGCCCTCCTAGCGGGAGGGCAGGTTGGGTACGAGCAGTACTTC.

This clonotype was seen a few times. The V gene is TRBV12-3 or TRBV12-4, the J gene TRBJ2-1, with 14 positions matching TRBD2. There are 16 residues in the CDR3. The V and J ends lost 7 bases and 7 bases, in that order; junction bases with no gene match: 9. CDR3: CASIMTSGRGKNEQFF. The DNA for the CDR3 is TGTGCCAGCATCATGACTAGCGGGAGGGGAAAAAATGAGCAGTTCTTC.

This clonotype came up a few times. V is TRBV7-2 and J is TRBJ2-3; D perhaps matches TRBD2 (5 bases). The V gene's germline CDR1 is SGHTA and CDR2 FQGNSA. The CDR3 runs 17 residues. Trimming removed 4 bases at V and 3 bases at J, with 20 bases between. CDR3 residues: CASSSAPTRFSTDTQYF. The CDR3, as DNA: TGTGCCAGCAGCTCAGCACCCACTAGGTTCAGTACAGATACGCAGTATTTT.

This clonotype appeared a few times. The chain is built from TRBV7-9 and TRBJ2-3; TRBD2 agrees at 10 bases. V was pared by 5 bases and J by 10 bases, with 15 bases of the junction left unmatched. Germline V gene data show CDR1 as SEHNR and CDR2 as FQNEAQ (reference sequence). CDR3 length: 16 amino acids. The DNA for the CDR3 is TGTGCCAGCAGCCCCAGGGGGGGACTAGCGATGATCCCGCAGTATTTT. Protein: CASSPRGGLAMIPQYF.